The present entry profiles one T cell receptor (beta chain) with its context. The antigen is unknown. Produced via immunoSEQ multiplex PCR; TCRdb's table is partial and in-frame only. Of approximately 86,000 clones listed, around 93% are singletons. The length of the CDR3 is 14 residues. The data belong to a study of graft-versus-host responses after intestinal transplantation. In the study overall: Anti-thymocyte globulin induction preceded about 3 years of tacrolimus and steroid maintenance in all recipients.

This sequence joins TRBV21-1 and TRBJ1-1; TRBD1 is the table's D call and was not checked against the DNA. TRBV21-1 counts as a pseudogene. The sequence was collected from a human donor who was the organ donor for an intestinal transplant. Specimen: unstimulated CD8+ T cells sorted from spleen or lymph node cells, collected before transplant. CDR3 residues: CASSNRTGVTEAFF. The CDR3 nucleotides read TGTGCCAGCAGCAACCGGACAGGGGTGACTGAAGCTTTCTTT.